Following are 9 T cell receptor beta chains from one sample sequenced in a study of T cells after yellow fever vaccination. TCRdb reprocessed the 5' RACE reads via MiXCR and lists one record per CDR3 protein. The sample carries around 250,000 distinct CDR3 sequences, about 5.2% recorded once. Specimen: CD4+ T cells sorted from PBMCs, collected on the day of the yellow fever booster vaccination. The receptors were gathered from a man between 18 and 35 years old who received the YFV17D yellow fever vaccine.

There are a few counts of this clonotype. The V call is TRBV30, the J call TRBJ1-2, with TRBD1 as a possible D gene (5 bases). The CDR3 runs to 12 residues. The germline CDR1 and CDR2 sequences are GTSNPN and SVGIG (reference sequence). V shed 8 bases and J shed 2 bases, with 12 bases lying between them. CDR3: CAVGTGNYGYTF. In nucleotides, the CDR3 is TGTGCCGTCGGGACGGGCAACTATGGCTACACCTTC.

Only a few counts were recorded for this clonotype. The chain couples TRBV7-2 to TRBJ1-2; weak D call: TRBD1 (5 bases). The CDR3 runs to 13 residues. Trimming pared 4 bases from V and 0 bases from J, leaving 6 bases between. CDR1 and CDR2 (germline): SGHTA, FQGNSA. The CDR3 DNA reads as TGTGCCAGCAGCTCGACAGCTAACTATGGCTACACCTTC. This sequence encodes CASSSTANYGYTF.

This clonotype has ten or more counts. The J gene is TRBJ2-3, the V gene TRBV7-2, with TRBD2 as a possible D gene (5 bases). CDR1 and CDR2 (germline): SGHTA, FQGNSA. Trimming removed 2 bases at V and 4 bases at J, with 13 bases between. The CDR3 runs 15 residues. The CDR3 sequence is CASSLLASIADTQYF. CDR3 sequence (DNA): TGTGCCAGCAGCTTATTGGCTAGCATTGCAGATACGCAGTATTTT. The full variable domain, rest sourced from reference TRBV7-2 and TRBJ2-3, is GAGVSQSPSNKVTEKGKDVELRCDPISGHTALYWYRQSLGQGLEFLIYFQGNSAPDKSGLPSDRFSAERTGGSVSTLTIQRTQQEDSAVYLCASSLLASIADTQYFGPGTRLTVL.

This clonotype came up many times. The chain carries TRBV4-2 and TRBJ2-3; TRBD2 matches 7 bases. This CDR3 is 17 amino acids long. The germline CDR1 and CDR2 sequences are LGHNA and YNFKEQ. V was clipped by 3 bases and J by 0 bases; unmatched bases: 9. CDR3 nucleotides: TGTGCCAGCAGCCAGGCTATGACTAGCTTCAGCACAGATACGCAGTATTTT. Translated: CASSQAMTSFSTDTQYF.

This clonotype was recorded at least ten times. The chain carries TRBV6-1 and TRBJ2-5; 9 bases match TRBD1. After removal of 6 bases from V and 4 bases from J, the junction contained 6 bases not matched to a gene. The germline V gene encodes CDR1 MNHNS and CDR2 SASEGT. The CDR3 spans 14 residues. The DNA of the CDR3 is TGTGCCAGCAGCAAACAGGGGGCCCCAGAGACCCAGTACTTC. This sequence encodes CASSKQGAPETQYF.

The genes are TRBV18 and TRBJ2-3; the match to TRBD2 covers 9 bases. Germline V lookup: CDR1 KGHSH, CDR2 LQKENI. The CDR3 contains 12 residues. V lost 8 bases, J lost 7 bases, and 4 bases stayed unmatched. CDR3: CASTAGGHTQYF. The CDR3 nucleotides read TGTGCCAGCACCGCGGGGGGGCATACGCAGTATTTT.

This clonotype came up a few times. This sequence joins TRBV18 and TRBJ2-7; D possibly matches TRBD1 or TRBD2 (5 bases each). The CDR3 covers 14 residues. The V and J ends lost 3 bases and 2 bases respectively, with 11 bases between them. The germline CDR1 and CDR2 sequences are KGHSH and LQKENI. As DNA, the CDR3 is TGTGCCAGCTCACCCTCCCAGGGACCCTACGAGCAGTACGTC. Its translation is CASSPSQGPYEQYV.

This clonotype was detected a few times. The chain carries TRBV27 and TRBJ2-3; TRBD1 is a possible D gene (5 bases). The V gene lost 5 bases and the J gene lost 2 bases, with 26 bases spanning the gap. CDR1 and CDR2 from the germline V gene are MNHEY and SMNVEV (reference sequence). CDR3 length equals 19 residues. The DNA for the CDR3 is TGTGCCAGCAGTCCCCTAAATTGGGGCCCGGCCACTAACACAGATACGCAGTATTTT. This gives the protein CASSPLNWGPATNTDTQYF.

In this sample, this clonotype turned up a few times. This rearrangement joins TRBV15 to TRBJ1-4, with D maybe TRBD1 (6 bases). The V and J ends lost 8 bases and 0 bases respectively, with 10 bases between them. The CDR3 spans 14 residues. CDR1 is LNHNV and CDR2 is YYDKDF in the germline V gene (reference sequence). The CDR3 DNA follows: TGTGCCACCTCAAGGGGGACAACTAATGAAAAACTGTTTTTT. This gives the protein CATSRGTTNEKLFF.